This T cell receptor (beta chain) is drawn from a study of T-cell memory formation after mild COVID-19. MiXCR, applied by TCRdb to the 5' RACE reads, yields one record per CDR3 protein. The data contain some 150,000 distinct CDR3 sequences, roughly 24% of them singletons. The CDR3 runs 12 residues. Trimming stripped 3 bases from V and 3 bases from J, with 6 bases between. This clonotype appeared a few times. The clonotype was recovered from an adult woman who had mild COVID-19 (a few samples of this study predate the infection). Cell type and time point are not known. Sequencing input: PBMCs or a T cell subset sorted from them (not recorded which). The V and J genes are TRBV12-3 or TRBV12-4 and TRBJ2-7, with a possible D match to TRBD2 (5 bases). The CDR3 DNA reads TGTGCCAGCAGTTTCCGGGGCTACGAGCAGTACTTC. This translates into CASSFRGYEQYF.